The next 22 T cell receptor beta chains were all read from a single sample in a study of T-cell memory formation after mild COVID-19. TCRdb re-analysed the 5' RACE reads in MiXCR, keeping a single row per CDR3 protein. The sample includes more than 450,000 distinct CDR3 sequences, more than 15% of them seen just once. Sequencing used PBMCs or a T cell subset sorted from them (not recorded which). Receptor source: an adult woman who had mild COVID-19 (a few samples of this study predate the infection). Cell type and time point are not known.

The CDR3 nucleotides are TGTGCCACCAGTAACGGGAGACAGGGATTCGATGAGCAGTTCTTC. This translates into CATSNGRQGFDEQFF. J is TRBJ2-1 and V is TRBV24-1, with D maybe TRBD1 (7 bases). CDR3 length: 15 amino acids. Germline loops: CDR1 KGHDR, CDR2 SFDVKD. With 6 bases removed from V and 8 bases from J, the gap between germline ends came to 19 bases.

The sample holds a few counts of this clonotype. The genes are TRBV5-1 and TRBJ1-1; no firm D call. The V end was cut by 2 bases, the J end by 1 base, with 9 bases between. The CDR3 covers 14 residues. Per the germline V gene, CDR1 is SGHRS and CDR2 is YFSETQ. CDR3 sequence reads: CASSFGVSNTEAFF. CDR3 in DNA: TGCGCCAGCAGCTTCGGGGTATCGAACACTGAAGCTTTCTTT.

Only a few counts were recorded for this clonotype. The V gene is TRBV18, the J gene TRBJ2-7, with 8 bases fitting TRBD2. Germline V gene sequence: CDR1 KGHSH, CDR2 LQKENI. With V trimmed by 0 bases and J by 3 bases, 7 bases remained unmatched. This CDR3 has 16 amino acids. The CDR3 sequence is CASSPPRGSGDYEQYF. DNA of the CDR3: TGTGCCAGCTCACCACCTAGGGGTAGCGGGGACTACGAGCAGTACTTC.

This chain joins TRBV9 and TRBJ2-2; weak D call: TRBD2 (6 bases). The length of the CDR3 is 14 residues. Trimming took 3 bases from V and 5 from J, leaving 11 bases between them. The germline CDR1 and CDR2 sequences are SGDLS and YYNGEE. CDR3 in amino acids: CASSDRLATGELFF. CDR3 DNA sequence: TGTGCCAGCAGCGATCGGCTAGCGACCGGGGAGCTGTTTTTT.

J is TRBJ2-1 and V is TRBV6-2 or TRBV6-3; D not certain. This CDR3 spans 13 amino acids. The germline V gene encodes CDR1 MNHEY and CDR2 SVGEGT. Trimming stripped 2 bases from V and 3 bases from J, with 5 bases between. CDR3 sequence: CASSYRRYNEQFF. DNA for the CDR3: TGTGCCAGCAGTTACCGTCGCTACAATGAGCAGTTCTTC.

This clonotype showed up just a few times. The V call is TRBV5-5, the J call TRBJ2-7, with D tentatively TRBD2 (5 bases). Germline V gene sequence: CDR1 SGHKS, CDR2 YYEKEE (reference sequence). This CDR3 contains 16 residues. V shed 0 bases and J shed 0 bases, with 13 bases lying between them. This chain's CDR3 is CASSLAHGLPSYEQYF. CDR3 DNA sequence: TGTGCCAGCAGCTTGGCCCACGGACTTCCCTCCTACGAGCAGTACTTC.

The chain links TRBV12-3 or TRBV12-4 to TRBJ2-3; D gene unclear. Trimming removed 2 bases at V and 2 bases at J, with 8 bases between. This CDR3 contains 14 residues. CDR3 coding DNA: TGTGCCAGCAGTTTATCCCTCGTCACAGATACGCAGTATTTT. This codes for CASSLSLVTDTQYF.

V usage is TRBV12-3 or TRBV12-4 and J usage is TRBJ2-1; D not resolved. V was pared by 6 bases and J by 10 bases, with 10 bases between. The CDR3 has 11 residues. The CDR3 here is CASSLAIEQFF. CDR3 coding DNA: TGTGCCAGCAGCTTGGCAATAGAGCAGTTCTTC.

A few counts support this clonotype. This chain uses TRBV12-3 or TRBV12-4 with TRBJ1-2; TRBD1 matches at 8 bases. With V trimmed by 6 bases and J by 7 bases, 7 bases remained unmatched. This CDR3 spans 13 amino acids. The CDR3 sequence: CASRPSGGSGYTF. The CDR3 bases are TGTGCCAGCAGACCCTCAGGGGGCAGTGGCTACACCTTC.

This clonotype was observed a few times. The chain combines TRBV4-2 with TRBJ2-1; no clear D gene. Germline lookup yields CDR1 LGHNA and CDR2 YNFKEQ. The CDR3 length is 15 residues. Trimming removed 1 base from V and 5 bases from J, with 12 bases in between. The chain's CDR3 is CASSQVAANNNEQFF. The CDR3 nucleotides read TGTGCCAGCAGCCAAGTGGCGGCAAATAACAATGAGCAGTTCTTC.

The chain has TRBV18 and TRBJ2-7; possibly TRBD2 for D (6 bases). With 3 bases removed from V and 6 bases from J, the gap between germline ends came to 12 bases. The germline CDR1 and CDR2 sequences are KGHSH and LQKENI. The CDR3 loop spans 13 amino acids. In DNA form, the CDR3 reads TGTGCCAGCTCACCGCGGCAGGAGGGCGAGCAGTACTTC. Its translation is CASSPRQEGEQYF.

This clonotype was seen more than once but under ten times. V usage is TRBV24-1 and J usage is TRBJ1-1, with D perhaps TRBD1 (6 bases). The CDR3 loop spans 14 amino acids. The germline V gene has CDR1 KGHDR and CDR2 SFDVKD. V gave up 5 bases and J gave up 1 base, with 10 bases separating them. CDR3: CATSAHRANTEAFF. CDR3 nucleotides: TGTGCCACCAGTGCTCACAGGGCGAACACTGAAGCTTTCTTT.

This chain links TRBV20-1 with TRBJ1-5, with TRBD1 as a possible D gene (5 bases). The CDR3 is made up of 15 amino acids. Germline V gene lookup returns CDR1 DFQATT and CDR2 SNEGSKA (reference sequence). Deletions cut 2 bases from V and 2 bases from J, with 13 bases between. Written as DNA, the CDR3 is TGCAGTGCTAGACAATATCAGGGTGGCAATCAGCCCCAGCATTTT. It is translated as CSARQYQGGNQPQHF.

The chain joins TRBV5-4 to TRBJ1-1; D is undetermined. Germline-derived CDR1 and CDR2 are SGHNT and YYREEE (reference sequence). V was trimmed by 3 bases and J by 1 base, leaving 16 bases between them. The CDR3 sequence is 16 residues long. The CDR3: CASSSRLETRNTEAFF. The CDR3 DNA reads TGTGCCAGCAGCTCTAGGCTAGAGACGAGGAACACTGAAGCTTTCTTT.

The J gene is TRBJ2-7, the V gene TRBV4-2, with D maybe TRBD2 (6 bases). CDR3 length: 15 amino acids. Per the germline V gene, CDR1 is LGHNA and CDR2 is YNFKEQ. V shed 4 bases and J shed 2 bases, with 15 bases lying between them. CDR3 nucleotide sequence: TGTGCCAGCAGCCCCGTAGGGCGGGAAACCTACGAGCAGTACTTC. Residues: CASSPVGRETYEQYF.

This clonotype showed up just once. At one end, the junction sequence differs from germline, possibly due to a read error. This sequence joins TRBV7-6 and TRBJ2-1; D is perhaps TRBD2 (6 bases). This CDR3 has 15 residues. CDR1 and CDR2 (germline): SGHVS, FNYEAQ. CDR3 region: CASSPPGGSYTEQFF. CDR3 DNA: TGTGCCAGCAGCCCCCCCGGGGGATCCTACACTGAGCAGTTCTTC.

This clonotype was seen a few times. The J gene is TRBJ1-2, the V gene TRBV7-6, with 10 bases fitting TRBD1. The germline V gene has CDR1 SGHVS and CDR2 FNYEAQ. The CDR3 has 15 residues. The V segment lost 3 bases and the J segment 4 bases; nucleotides outside the gene matches: 5. The CDR3 region has the DNA TGTGCCAGCAGCTTGGGGACAGGGGAAAGCTATGGCTACACCTTC. Residues: CASSLGTGESYGYTF.

This CDR3 reads CASTSGLPYEEQFF. The CDR3, as DNA: TGTGCCAGCACGTCGGGACTACCGTACGAGGAGCAGTTCTTC. The V gene is TRBV2, the J gene TRBJ2-1; 7 nucleotides match TRBD2. With V trimmed by 7 bases and J by 10 bases, 13 bases remained unmatched. Germline V gives CDR1 SNHLY, CDR2 FYNNEI. The CDR3 contains 14 residues.

The chain recombines TRBV7-9 with TRBJ1-1, with 7 nucleotides matching TRBD1. The junction had 6 bases not matched to a gene; V was cut back by 2 bases and J by 3 bases. CDR3 length equals 15 residues. Germline V gives CDR1 SEHNR, CDR2 FQNEAQ (reference sequence). CDR3 region: CASSLKQGGHTEAFF. CDR3 nucleotides: TGTGCCAGCAGCTTAAAGCAGGGGGGTCACACTGAAGCTTTCTTT.

As concerns this clonotype: A read error may be the cause here, since a much bigger clone is one base away. This chain uses TRBV11-2 with TRBJ1-1, with TRBD1 identical over 11 bases. Germline loops: CDR1 SGHAT, CDR2 FQNNGV. CDR3 length: 14 residues. The CDR3 DNA follows: TGTGCCAGCAGCTCGGGACAGGGGGGGACTGAATCTTTCTTT. This sequence encodes CASSSGQGGTESFF.

This clonotype was recorded many times. The chain employs TRBV7-2 and TRBJ2-5, with a weak D call TRBD1 (6 bases). V was cut by 4 bases and J by 6 bases, with 24 bases left in between. The germline V gene encodes CDR1 SGHTA and CDR2 FQGNSA. This CDR3 has 17 residues. The CDR3 nucleotides are TGTGCCAGCAGCTCCTGGGGGCTGCAGGGTGGGTTGAAGACCCAGTACTTC. Translating gives CASSSWGLQGGLKTQYF.

The rearrangement joins TRBV7-3 to TRBJ2-1, with TRBD2 identical over 7 bases. Germline lookup yields CDR1 SGHTA and CDR2 FQGTGA. The CDR3 consists of 15 residues. The V and J ends lost 1 base and 3 bases, in that order; junction bases with no gene match: 3. CDR3 region: CASSLIGGGYNEQFF. The CDR3 region has the DNA TGTGCCAGCAGCTTAATTGGGGGGGGCTACAATGAGCAGTTCTTC.